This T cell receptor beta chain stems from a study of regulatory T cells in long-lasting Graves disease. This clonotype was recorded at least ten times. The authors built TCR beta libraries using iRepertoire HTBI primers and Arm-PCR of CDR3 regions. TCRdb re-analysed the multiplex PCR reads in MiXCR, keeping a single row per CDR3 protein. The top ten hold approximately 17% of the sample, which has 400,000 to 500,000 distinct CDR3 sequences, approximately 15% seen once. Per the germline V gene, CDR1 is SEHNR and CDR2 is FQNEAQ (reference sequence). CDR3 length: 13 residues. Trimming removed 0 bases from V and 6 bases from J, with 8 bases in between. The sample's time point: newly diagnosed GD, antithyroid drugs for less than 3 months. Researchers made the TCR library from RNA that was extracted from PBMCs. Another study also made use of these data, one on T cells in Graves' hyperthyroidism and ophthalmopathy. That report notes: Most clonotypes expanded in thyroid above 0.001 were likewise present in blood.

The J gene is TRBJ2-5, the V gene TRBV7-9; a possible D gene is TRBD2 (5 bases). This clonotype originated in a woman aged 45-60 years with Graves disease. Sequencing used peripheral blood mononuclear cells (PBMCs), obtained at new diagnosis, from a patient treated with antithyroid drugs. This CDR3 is CASSLAGEKTQYF. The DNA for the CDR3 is TGTGCCAGCAGCTTAGCGGGAGAGAAGACCCAGTACTTC.